The entry below gives a single TCR beta chain sequence along with its context. Its antigen is not known. This sample is part of a study of T cell responses to AZD1222 COVID-19 vaccine. Germline values: CDR1 MNHEY, CDR2 SMNVEV (reference sequence). V lost 5 bases and J lost 6, with 14 bases in between. The CDR3 sequence is 15 residues long. Overall study findings and caveats: Vaccine-associated CD4 TCRs spanned spike, dominant at 160-218 and 743-854. White British people made up most donors, females outnumbered males, and clonal diversity was possibly underestimated. Of spike-specific TCRs, nearly half reportedly target regions left unmutated in variants.

Data came from immunoSEQ multiplex PCR; TCRdb stores just in-frame clones and leaves some out. The repertoire holds some 100,000 clones, about nine tenths seen once, with approximately 4.5% in the top ten. The sequence was collected from an adult in good health. The J gene is TRBJ1-6, the V gene TRBV27, with TRBD1 as a possible D gene (6 bases). Sequencing was performed on peripheral blood, taken on day 0 of AZD1222 vaccination. The chain's CDR3 is CASSPQQGINSPLHF. The CDR3 nucleotides read TGTGCCAGCAGTCCCCAACAGGGAATTAATTCACCCCTCCACTTT.